This T cell receptor beta chain was sequenced in a study of CD8 T cells in ankylosing spondylitis. Each CDR3 protein is one row after TCRdb ran MiXCR on the 5' RACE reads. This sample has around 540,000 distinct CDR3 sequences; roughly 13% occur once, and the top ten carry under 7.5%. Germline CDR1 reads DFQATT; CDR2 reads SNEGSKA (reference sequence). There are 14 residues in the CDR3. V lost 3 bases and J lost 2, with 14 bases in between. Comments on this clonotype: Its antigen is unknown.

Study results and caveats: Significant enrichment of disease-linked clones was reported in matched ankylosing spondylitis synovial fluid. Typical of ankylosing spondylitis blood, it appeared, was a TCR beta motif of roughly eight highly homologous variants. With a CD8+ phenotype, disease-linked clones were relatively rare in peripheral blood.

This TCR derives from a male donor with ankylosing spondylitis. This chain joins TRBV20-1 and TRBJ2-7, with D perhaps TRBD2 (6 bases). The sequenced sample consisted of blood, either unsorted or a sorted T cell fraction (not recorded which). The CDR3 region has the DNA TGCAGTGCTAGGAGAATAGCGGAGGCCTACGAGCAGTACTTC. Residues: CSARRIAEAYEQYF.